This TCR beta chain was obtained from a study of T-cell memory formation after mild COVID-19. Study background: The TCR clusters were mostly specific to one donor. Overall study results and limits: Whereas later expanders leaned CD4+, clones contracting day 15 to 85 showed a balanced CD4/CD8 makeup. Shrinking CD4+ clones were chiefly CM and EM; CD8+ ones were chiefly EMRA.

Only one count was recorded for this clonotype. What it recognizes is unknown. From 5'RACE with constant-segment primers came TCR alpha and TCR beta cDNA libraries that carried sample barcodes and UMIs. Each CDR3 protein gets one entry after TCRdb re-called the 5' RACE reads with MiXCR. The data show around 300,000 distinct CDR3 sequences, roughly 13% seen once. This CDR3 comprises 15 residues. Germline V gene data show CDR1 as MNHNS and CDR2 as SASEGT. The germline V and J ends were trimmed by 6 bases and 0 bases, with 14 bases remaining between them. The genes are TRBV6-1 and TRBJ1-1; D is possibly TRBD1 (5 bases). The sequence was collected from a man aged 18 to 35 who had mild COVID-19 (a few samples of this study predate the infection). Cell type and time point are not known. Sequencing was done on a sample of PBMCs or a T cell subset sorted from them (not recorded which). CDR3 protein: CASSSGRRMNTEAFF. The CDR3 DNA follows: TGTGCCAGCAGCTCGGGACGGCGTATGAACACTGAAGCTTTCTTT.